This T cell receptor (beta chain) originates from a study of PD-1 blockade in classical Hodgkin lymphoma. General study findings and limits: Healthy donors reportedly exceeded newly diagnosed patients in baseline TCR diversity. The repertoire differences lack a defined cause, possibly disease activity or prior therapy. Researchers reported that CD4+ TCR diversity, though not CD8+, rose significantly by C4D1.

Every single patient, without exception, relapsed after autologous stem cell transplantation, and brentuximab vedotin exposure varied. The table came from immunoSEQ multiplex PCR; TCRdb's copy has only in-frame clones and leaves some out. The repertoire holds some 96,000 clones, with roughly 90% as singletons. Germline CDR1 is MGHRA and CDR2 is YSYEKL. The ends were cut back, 0 bases at V and 8 bases at J, with 7 bases in the middle. CDR3 length: 13 residues. Comments on this clone: Its antigen is currently unknown.

Material: peripheral blood mononuclear cells (PBMCs), obtained at baseline. The TCR originated in a human donor with classical Hodgkin lymphoma. The V call is TRBV4-1, the J call TRBJ1-4; no clear D gene. CDR3 amino acids: CASSQEFPEKLFF. The DNA for the CDR3 is TGCGCCAGCAGCCAAGAGTTTCCGGAAAAACTGTTTTTT.